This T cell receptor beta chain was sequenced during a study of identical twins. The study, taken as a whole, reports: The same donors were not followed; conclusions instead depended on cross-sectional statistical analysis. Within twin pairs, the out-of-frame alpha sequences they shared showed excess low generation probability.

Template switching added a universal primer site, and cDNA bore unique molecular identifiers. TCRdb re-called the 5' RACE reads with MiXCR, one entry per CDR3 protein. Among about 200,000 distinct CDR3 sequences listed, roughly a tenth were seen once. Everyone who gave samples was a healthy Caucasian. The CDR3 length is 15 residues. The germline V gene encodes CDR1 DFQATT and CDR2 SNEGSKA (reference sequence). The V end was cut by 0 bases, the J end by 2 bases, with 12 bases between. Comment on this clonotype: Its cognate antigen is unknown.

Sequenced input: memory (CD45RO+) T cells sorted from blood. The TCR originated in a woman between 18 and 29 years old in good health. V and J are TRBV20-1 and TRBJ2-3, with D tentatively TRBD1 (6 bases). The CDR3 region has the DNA TGCAGTGCTAGAGAAGGTGGGGGCCCCACAGATACGCAGTATTTT. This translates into CSAREGGGPTDTQYF.